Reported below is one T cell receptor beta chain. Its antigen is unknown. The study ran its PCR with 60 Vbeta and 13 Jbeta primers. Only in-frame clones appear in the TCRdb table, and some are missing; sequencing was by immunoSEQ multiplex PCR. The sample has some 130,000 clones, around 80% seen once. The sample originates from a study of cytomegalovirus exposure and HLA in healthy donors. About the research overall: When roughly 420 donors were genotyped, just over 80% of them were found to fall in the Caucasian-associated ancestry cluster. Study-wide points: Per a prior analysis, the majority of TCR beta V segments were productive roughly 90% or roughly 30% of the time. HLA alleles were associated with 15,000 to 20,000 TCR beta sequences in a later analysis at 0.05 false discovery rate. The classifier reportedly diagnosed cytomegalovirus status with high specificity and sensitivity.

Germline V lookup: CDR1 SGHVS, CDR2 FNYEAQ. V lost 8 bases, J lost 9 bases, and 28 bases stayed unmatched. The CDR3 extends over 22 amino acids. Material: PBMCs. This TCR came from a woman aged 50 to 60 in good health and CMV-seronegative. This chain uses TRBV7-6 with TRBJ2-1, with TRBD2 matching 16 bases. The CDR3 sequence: CASYGTSGREADGSSSTTEQFF. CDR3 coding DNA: TGTGCCAGCTACGGGACTAGCGGGAGGGAGGCGGATGGCTCCTCTAGTACTACTGAGCAGTTCTTC.